These 15 T cell receptor beta chains were all obtained from the same sample, sequenced in a study of CD8 T cells in ankylosing spondylitis. Study-level findings and limits: Seemingly distinctive of ankylosing spondylitis blood was a TCR beta motif formed by eight highly homologous variants.

MiXCR, run by TCRdb on the 5' RACE reads, gives a single entry per CDR3 protein. The sample lists about 220,000 distinct CDR3 sequences; just under 7.5% were seen once. No cognate antigen is known for these TCRs. Input material: blood, either unsorted or a sorted T cell fraction (not recorded which). These TCRs come from a male donor with ankylosing spondylitis.

The rearrangement joins TRBV27 to TRBJ1-4; unclear D gene. This CDR3 region has 14 residues. Germline V gene lookup returns CDR1 MNHEY and CDR2 SMNVEV (reference sequence). Trimming left V 6 bases short and J 3 bases short, with 11 bases between. The CDR3 here is CASSKLVSNEKLFF. The CDR3 nucleotides are TGTGCCAGCAGCAAATTGGTCTCTAATGAAAAACTGTTTTTT.

This clonotype was observed many times. This chain uses TRBV7-2 with TRBJ2-3, with D possibly being TRBD2 (6 bases). The CDR3 is made up of 16 amino acids. Per germline, CDR1 SGHTA and CDR2 FQGNSA. V gave up 1 base and J gave up 5 bases, with 16 bases separating them. CDR3 amino acids: CASSLVGGRGRDTQYF. The CDR3 DNA follows: TGTGCCAGCAGCTTAGTTGGGGGGAGAGGTAGAGATACGCAGTATTTT.

The sample holds many counts of this clonotype. The chain couples TRBV5-1 to TRBJ2-3; no firm D call. In germline, CDR1 is SGHRS, CDR2 YFSETQ. The CDR3 contains 16 residues. Trimming shortened V by 5 bases and J by 0 bases, and 16 bases separated the two germline ends. The CDR3 region is CASRYMGNPSTDTQYF. CDR3 DNA: TGCGCCAGCAGATACATGGGGAACCCTAGCACAGATACGCAGTATTTT.

This clonotype occurred many times. DNA for the CDR3: TGCAGCGTTGGACAGGGGATGGAACAAGAGACCCAGTACTTC. Amino acids: CSVGQGMEQETQYF. This chain links TRBV29-1 with TRBJ2-5; 8 positions match TRBD1. The junction had 6 bases not matched to a gene; V was cut back by 4 bases and J by 2 bases. Germline V CDR1 and CDR2: SQVTM, ANQGSEA. The CDR3 consists of 14 residues.

There are a few counts of this clonotype. This chain links TRBV4-2 with TRBJ2-1, with D perhaps TRBD2 (5 bases). CDR1 LGHNA and CDR2 YNFKEQ come from the germline V gene. This CDR3 is built from 16 residues. V dropped 0 bases and J dropped 5 bases, with 14 bases sitting between them. CDR3 DNA: TGTGCCAGCAGCCAAGATCGAGGGATTGGCGACAATGAGCAGTTCTTC. Residues: CASSQDRGIGDNEQFF.

This clonotype was detected many times. The chain employs TRBV5-1 and TRBJ1-2; 12 positions match TRBD1. The V segment lost 0 bases and the J segment 6 bases; nucleotides outside the gene matches: 6. Germline CDR1 reads SGHRS; CDR2 reads YFSETQ. The CDR3 consists of 16 residues. As DNA, the CDR3 is TGCGCCAGCAGCTTGGAGGGACAGGGGGCGAAAGATGGCTACACCTTC. Translating it yields CASSLEGQGAKDGYTF.

This clonotype occurred many times. The chain combines TRBV4-1 with TRBJ2-7, with 7 bases identical to TRBD2. This CDR3 has 18 amino acids. V was clipped by 0 bases and J by 0 bases; unmatched bases: 11. CDR1 MGHRA and CDR2 YSYEKL come from the germline V gene. The CDR3 spells CASSQEAAGSFNSYEQYF. The CDR3 nucleotides are TGCGCCAGCAGCCAAGAGGCAGCGGGGTCCTTCAACTCCTACGAGCAGTACTTC.

This clonotype was recorded many times. The chain uses TRBV24-1 and TRBJ2-2; TRBD2 agrees at 13 bases. The CDR3 sequence is 17 residues long. The germline V gene has CDR1 KGHDR and CDR2 SFDVKD. The junction had 10 bases not matched to a gene; V was cut back by 11 bases and J by 2 bases. CDR3 amino acids: CAIYPGLAGPNTGELFF. CDR3 sequence (DNA): TGTGCCATCTATCCGGGACTAGCGGGGCCTAACACCGGGGAGCTGTTTTTT.

This clonotype has ten or more counts. The rearrangement links TRBV6-2 or TRBV6-3 to TRBJ1-1; no clear D. CDR1 is MNHEY and CDR2 is SVGEGT in the germline V gene. This CDR3 contains 14 residues. Trimming left V 7 bases short and J 2 bases short, with 14 bases between. As DNA, the CDR3 is TGTGCCAGCACCCTTACTACACGTAACACTGAAGCTTTCTTT. Protein sequence: CASTLTTRNTEAFF.

This clonotype was observed at least ten times. V gene TRBV7-2 combines with J gene TRBJ1-4; D gene ambiguous. V gave up 2 bases and J gave up 0 bases, with 7 bases separating them. This CDR3 is built from 15 residues. The germline CDR1 and CDR2 sequences are SGHTA and FQGNSA. CDR3 in amino acids: CASSLITATNEKLFF. CDR3 nucleotide sequence: TGTGCCAGCAGCTTAATAACGGCAACTAATGAAAAACTGTTTTTT.

This clonotype was seen at least ten times. The V gene is TRBV20-1, the J gene TRBJ2-7; D uncertain. Per germline, CDR1 DFQATT and CDR2 SNEGSKA (reference sequence). Trimming pared 6 bases from V and 0 bases from J, leaving 18 bases between. The CDR3 has 15 amino acids. CDR3 DNA sequence: TGCAGTGCACTCCCTCGGCCTCAAGTCTCCTACGAGCAGTACTTC. As protein: CSALPRPQVSYEQYF.

The table lists this clonotype with a few counts. The chain couples TRBV27 to TRBJ1-6, with D hard to call. This CDR3 has 14 residues. Germline values: CDR1 MNHEY, CDR2 SMNVEV (reference sequence). The V gene lost 3 bases and the J gene lost 9 bases, with 12 bases spanning the gap. Here the CDR3 reads CASSFLGAGSPLHF. In nucleotides, the CDR3 is TGTGCCAGCAGTTTTCTGGGTGCCGGTTCACCCCTCCACTTT.

In this sample, this clonotype turned up a few times. The chain joins TRBV19 to TRBJ1-1, with TRBD1 matching over 7 bases. The CDR3 is 13 amino acids. V trimming: 7 bases; J trimming: 4 bases; junction bases outside the gene matches: 6. Looked up from germline, CDR1 is LNHDA and CDR2 is SQIVND (reference sequence). For the CDR3, the DNA is TGTGCCAGTAAATACAGGGGAGGCACTGAAGCTTTCTTT. As protein: CASKYRGGTEAFF.

At least ten counts were recorded for this clonotype. The chain combines TRBV5-1 with TRBJ1-1, with TRBD1 matching 8 bases. V shed 0 bases, J shed 0 bases, and the junction held 7 bases outside the gene matches. This CDR3 spans 17 amino acids. Per germline, CDR1 SGHRS and CDR2 YFSETQ. This chain's CDR3 is CASSLDPGGYMNTEAFF. In DNA form, the CDR3 reads TGCGCCAGCAGCTTGGACCCAGGGGGCTACATGAACACTGAAGCTTTCTTT.

This clonotype showed up many times. This chain joins TRBV20-1 and TRBJ2-1, with D unclear. The CDR3 is 12 residues long. CDR1 and CDR2 from the germline V gene are DFQATT and SNEGSKA (reference sequence). Trimming took 1 base from V and 4 from J, leaving 5 bases between them. CDR3 bases: TGCAGTGCTAGAGTAAAGTACAATGAGCAGTTCTTC. It specifies CSARVKYNEQFF.